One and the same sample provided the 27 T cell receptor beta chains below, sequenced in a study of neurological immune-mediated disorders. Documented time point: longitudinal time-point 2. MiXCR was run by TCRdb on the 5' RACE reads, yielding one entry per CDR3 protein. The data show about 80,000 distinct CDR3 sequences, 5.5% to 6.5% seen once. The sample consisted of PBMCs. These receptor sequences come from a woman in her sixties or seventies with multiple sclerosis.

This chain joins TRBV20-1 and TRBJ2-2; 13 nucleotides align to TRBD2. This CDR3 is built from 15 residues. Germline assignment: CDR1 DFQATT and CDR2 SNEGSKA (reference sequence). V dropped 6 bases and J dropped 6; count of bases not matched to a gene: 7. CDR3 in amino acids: CSAKLAGGLAGELFF. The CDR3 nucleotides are TGCAGTGCGAAACTAGCGGGGGGGCTCGCCGGGGAGCTGTTTTTT.

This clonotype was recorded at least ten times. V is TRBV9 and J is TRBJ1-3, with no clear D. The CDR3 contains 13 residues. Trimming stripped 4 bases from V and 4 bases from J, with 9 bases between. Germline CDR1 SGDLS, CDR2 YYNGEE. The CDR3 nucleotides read TGTGCCAGCAGCCCACAAGGGGGAAACACCATATATTTT. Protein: CASSPQGGNTIYF.

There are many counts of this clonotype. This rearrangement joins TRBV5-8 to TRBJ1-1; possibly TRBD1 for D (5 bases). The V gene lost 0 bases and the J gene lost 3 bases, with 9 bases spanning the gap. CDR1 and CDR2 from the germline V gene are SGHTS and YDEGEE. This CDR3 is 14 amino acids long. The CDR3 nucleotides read TGTGCCAGCAGCTTGGGGGGGATTTACACTGAAGCTTTCTTT. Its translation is CASSLGGIYTEAFF.

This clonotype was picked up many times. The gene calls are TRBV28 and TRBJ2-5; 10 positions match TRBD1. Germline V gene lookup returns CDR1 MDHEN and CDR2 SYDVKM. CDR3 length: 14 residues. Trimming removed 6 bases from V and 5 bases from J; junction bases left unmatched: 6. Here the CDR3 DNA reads TGTGCCAGCAGACGGACAGGGGGAGCGGAGACCCAGTACTTC. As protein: CASRRTGGAETQYF.

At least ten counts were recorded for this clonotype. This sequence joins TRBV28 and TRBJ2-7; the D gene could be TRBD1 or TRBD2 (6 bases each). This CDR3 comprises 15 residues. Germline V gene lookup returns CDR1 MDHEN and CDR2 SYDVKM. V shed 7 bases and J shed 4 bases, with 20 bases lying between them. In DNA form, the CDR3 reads TGTGCCAGCACCCCCCGTGGGGGGCGTAAGTACGAGCAGTACTTC. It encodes CASTPRGGRKYEQYF.

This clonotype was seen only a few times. The CDR3 coding sequence is TGCGCCAGCTTCCCAGGGACAGCCTTCACAGATACGCAGTATTTT. Residues: CASFPGTAFTDTQYF. This sequence joins TRBV5-1 and TRBJ2-3; TRBD1 aligns across 7 bases. Germline values: CDR1 SGHRS, CDR2 YFSETQ. The CDR3 spans 15 residues. V shed 7 bases and J 2 bases; nucleotides not matched to a gene: 10.

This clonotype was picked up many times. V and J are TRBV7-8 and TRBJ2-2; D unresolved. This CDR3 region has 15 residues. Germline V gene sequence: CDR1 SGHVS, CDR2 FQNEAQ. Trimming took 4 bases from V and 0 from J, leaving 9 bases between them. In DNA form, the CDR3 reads TGTGCCAGCAGCTCTCGACCTACGAACACCGGGGAGCTGTTTTTT. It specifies CASSSRPTNTGELFF.

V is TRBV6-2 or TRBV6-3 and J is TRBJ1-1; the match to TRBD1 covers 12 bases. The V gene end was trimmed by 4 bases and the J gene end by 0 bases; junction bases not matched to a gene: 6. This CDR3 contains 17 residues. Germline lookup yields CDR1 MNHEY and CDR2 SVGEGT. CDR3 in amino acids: CASSLGTGGNLNTEAFF. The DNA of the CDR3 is TGTGCCAGCAGTTTGGGGACAGGGGGCAATTTGAACACTGAAGCTTTCTTT.

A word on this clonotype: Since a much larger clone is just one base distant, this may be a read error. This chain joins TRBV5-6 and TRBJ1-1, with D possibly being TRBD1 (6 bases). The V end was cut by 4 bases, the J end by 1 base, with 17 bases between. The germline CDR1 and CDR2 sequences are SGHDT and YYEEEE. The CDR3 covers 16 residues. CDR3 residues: CASSPMGRGGNTEAFF. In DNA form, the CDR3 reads TGTGCCAGCAGCCCAATGGGCAGGGGCGGGAACACTGAAGCTTTCTTT.

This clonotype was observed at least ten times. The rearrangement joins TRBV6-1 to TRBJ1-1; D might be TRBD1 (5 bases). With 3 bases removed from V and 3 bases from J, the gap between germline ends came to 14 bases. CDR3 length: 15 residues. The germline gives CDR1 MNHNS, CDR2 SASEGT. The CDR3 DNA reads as TGTGCCAGCAGTGACCCGGGACGCCTTCACACTGAAGCTTTCTTT. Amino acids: CASSDPGRLHTEAFF.

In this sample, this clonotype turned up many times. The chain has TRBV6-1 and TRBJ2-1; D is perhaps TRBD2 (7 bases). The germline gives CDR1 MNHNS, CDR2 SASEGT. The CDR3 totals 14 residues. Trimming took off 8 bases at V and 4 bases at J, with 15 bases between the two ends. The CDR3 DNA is TGTGCCAGCTTTGGGGGGGCCAATTACAATGAGCAGTTCTTC. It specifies CASFGGANYNEQFF.

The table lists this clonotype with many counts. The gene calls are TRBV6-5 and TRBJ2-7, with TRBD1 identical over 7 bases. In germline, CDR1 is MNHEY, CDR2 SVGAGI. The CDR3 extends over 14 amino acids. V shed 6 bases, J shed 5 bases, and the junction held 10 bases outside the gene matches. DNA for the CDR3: TGTGCCAGCAGAAGACAGGGAACTCAGCACGAGCAGTACTTC. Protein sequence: CASRRQGTQHEQYF.

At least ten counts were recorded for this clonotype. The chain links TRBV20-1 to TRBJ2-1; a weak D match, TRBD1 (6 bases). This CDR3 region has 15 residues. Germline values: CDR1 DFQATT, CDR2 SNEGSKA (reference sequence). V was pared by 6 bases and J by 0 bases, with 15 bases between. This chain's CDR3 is CSALLGAISYNEQFF. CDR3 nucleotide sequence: TGCAGTGCCCTTTTGGGGGCGATCTCCTACAATGAGCAGTTCTTC.

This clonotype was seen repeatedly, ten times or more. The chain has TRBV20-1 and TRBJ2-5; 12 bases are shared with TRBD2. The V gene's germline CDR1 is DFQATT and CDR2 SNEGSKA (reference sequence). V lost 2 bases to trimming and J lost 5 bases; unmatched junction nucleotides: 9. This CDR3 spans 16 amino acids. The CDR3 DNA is TGCAGTGCTAGATTCCTCCTAGCGGGGGGGCGTGAGACCCAGTACTTC. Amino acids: CSARFLLAGGRETQYF.

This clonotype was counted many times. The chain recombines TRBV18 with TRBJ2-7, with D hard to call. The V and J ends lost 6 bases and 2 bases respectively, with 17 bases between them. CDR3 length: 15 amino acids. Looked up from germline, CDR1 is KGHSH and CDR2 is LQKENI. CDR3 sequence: CASSGEGLRTYEQYF. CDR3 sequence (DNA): TGTGCCAGCTCTGGGGAAGGTTTGAGGACCTACGAGCAGTACTTC. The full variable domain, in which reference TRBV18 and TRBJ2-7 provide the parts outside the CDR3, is NAGVMQNPRHLVRRRGQEARLRCSPMKGHSHVYWYRQLPEEGLKFMVYLQKENIIDESGMPKERFSAEFPKEGPSILRIQQVVRGDSAAYFCASSGEGLRTYEQYFGPGTRLTVT.

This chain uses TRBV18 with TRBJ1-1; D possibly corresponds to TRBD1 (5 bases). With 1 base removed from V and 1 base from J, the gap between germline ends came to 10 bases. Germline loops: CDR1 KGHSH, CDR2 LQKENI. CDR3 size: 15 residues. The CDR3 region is CASSPLGRGNTEAFF. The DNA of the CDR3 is TGTGCCAGCTCACCACTGGGGCGCGGGAACACTGAAGCTTTCTTT.

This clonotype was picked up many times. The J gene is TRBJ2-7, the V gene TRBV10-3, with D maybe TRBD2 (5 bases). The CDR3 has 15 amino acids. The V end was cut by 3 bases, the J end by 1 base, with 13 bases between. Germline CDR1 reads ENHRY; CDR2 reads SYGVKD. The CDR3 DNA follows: TGTGCCATCAGTGATTGGGGTCGAGGGTCCTACGAGCAGTACTTC. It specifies CAISDWGRGSYEQYF.

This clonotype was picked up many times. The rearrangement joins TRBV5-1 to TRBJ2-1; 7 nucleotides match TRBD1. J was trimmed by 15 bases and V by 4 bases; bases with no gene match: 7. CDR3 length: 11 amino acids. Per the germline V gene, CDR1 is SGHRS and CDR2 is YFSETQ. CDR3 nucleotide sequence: TGCGCCAGCAGCCACCAGGGGGTAGCGTTCTTC. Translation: CASSHQGVAFF.

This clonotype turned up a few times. The CDR3 spells CAWRGQAMTYEQYF. The CDR3, as DNA: TGTGCCTGGAGGGGACAGGCGATGACCTACGAGCAGTACTTC. The V gene is TRBV30, the J gene TRBJ2-7; TRBD1 agrees at 8 bases. J gave up 2 bases and V 3 bases, and 6 bases lay outside the gene matches. Germline-derived CDR1 and CDR2 are GTSNPN and SVGIG (reference sequence). The CDR3 runs to 14 residues. The full variable domain, its missing parts supplied by reference TRBV30 and TRBJ2-7, is SQTIHQWPATLVQPVGSPLSLECTVEGTSNPNLYWYRQAAGRGLQLLFYSVGIGQISSEVPQNLSASRPQDRQFILSSKKLLLSDSGFYLCAWRGQAMTYEQYFGPGTRLTVT.

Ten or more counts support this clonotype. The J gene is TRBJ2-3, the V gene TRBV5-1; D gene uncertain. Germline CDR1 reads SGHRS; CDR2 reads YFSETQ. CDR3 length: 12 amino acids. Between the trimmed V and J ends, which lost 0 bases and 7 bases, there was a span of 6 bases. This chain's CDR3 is CASSLDRNTQYF. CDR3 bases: TGCGCCAGCAGCTTGGACAGAAATACGCAGTATTTT.

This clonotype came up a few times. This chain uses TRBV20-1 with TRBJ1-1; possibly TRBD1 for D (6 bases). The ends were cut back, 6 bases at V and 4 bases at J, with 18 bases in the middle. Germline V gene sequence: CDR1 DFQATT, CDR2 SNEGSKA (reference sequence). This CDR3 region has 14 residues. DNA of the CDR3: TGCAGTGCCAGACGTGGGGGCTGGGGCACTGAAGCTTTCTTT. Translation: CSARRGGWGTEAFF.

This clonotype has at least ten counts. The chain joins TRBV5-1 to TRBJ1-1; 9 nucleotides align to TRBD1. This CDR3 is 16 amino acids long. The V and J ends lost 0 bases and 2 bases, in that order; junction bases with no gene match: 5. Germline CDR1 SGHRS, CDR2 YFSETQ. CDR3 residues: CASSLDRGLGNTEAFF. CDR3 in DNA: TGCGCCAGCAGCTTGGACAGGGGGCTGGGAAACACTGAAGCTTTCTTT.

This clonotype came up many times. CDR3: CASSSPGRANTGELFF. As DNA, the CDR3 is TGTGCCAGCAGTTCCCCGGGACGGGCTAACACCGGGGAGCTGTTTTTT. This chain connects TRBV11-2 to TRBJ2-2; D might be TRBD1 or TRBD2, each matching 5 bases. This CDR3 is built from 16 residues. V dropped 6 bases and J dropped 2 bases, with 16 bases sitting between them. Germline V lookup: CDR1 SGHAT, CDR2 FQNNGV.

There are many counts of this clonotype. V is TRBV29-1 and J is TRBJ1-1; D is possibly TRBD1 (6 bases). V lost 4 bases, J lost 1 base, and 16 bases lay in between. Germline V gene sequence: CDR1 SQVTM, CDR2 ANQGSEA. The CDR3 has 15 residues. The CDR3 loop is CSVGGGSGGNTEAFF. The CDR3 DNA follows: TGCAGCGTTGGCGGGGGCTCGGGCGGGAACACTGAAGCTTTCTTT.

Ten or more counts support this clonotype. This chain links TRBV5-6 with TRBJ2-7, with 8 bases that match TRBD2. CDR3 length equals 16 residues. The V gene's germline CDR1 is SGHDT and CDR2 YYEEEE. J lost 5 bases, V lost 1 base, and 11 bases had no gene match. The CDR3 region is CASSLSLQAGVNEQYF. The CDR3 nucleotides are TGTGCCAGCAGCTTGAGCTTACAAGCGGGGGTCAACGAGCAGTACTTC.

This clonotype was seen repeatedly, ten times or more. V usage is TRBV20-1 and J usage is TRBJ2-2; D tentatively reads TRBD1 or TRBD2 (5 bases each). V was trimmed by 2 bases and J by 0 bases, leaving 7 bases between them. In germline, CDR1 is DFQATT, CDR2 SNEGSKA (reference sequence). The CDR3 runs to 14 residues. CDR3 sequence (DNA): TGCAGTGCTAGAAGAGGGGCGAACACCGGGGAGCTGTTTTTT. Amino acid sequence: CSARRGANTGELFF.

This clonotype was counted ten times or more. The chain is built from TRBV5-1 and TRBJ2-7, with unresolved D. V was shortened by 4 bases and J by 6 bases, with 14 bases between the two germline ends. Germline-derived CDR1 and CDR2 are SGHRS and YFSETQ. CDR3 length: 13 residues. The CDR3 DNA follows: TGCGCCAGCAGCACCGAAGGCTTGCGCGAGCAGTACTTC. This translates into CASSTEGLREQYF. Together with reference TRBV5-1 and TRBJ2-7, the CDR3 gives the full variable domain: KAGVTQTPRYLIKTRGQQVTLSCSPISGHRSVSWYQQTPGQGLQFLFEYFSETQRNKGNFPGRFSGRQFSNSRSEMNVSTLELGDSALYLCASSTEGLREQYFGPGTRLTVT.